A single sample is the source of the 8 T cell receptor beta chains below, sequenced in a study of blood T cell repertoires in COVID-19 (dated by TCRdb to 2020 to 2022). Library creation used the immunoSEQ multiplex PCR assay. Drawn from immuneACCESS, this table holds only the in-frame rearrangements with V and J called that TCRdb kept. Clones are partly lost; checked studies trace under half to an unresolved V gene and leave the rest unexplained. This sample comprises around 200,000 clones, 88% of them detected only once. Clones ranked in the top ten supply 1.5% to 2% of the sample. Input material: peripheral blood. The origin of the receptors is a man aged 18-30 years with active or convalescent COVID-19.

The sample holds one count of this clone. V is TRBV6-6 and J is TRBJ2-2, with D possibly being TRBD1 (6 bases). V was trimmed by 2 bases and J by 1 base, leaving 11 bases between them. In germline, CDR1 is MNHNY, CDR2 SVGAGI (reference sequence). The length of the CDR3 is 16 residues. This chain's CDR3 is CASSYSRGRNTGELFF. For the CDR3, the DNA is TGTGCCAGCAGTTACAGCAGGGGTAGGAACACCGGGGAGCTGTTTTTT.

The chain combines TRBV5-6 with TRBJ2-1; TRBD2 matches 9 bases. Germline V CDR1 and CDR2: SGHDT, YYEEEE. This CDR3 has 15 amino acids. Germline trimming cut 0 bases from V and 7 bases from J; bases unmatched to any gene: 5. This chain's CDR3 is CASSLESSGVNEQFF. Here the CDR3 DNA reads TGTGCCAGCAGCTTGGAGTCTAGCGGGGTGAATGAGCAGTTCTTC.

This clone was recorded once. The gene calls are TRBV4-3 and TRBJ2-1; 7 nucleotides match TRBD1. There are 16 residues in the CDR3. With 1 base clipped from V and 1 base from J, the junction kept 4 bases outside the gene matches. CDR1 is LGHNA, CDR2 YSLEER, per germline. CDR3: CASSQGTTGSYNEQFF. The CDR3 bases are TGCGCCAGCAGCCAAGGCACGACAGGGTCCTACAATGAGCAGTTCTTC.

The CDR3: CASSQTGYSNQPQHF. The CDR3 nucleotides are TGTGCCAGCAGCCAAACGGGGTATAGCAATCAGCCCCAGCATTTT. This chain links TRBV28 with TRBJ1-5; unclear D gene. The CDR3 contains 15 residues. Trimming left V 6 bases short and J 0 bases short, with 12 bases between. Germline lookup yields CDR1 MDHEN and CDR2 SYDVKM. Together with reference TRBV28 and TRBJ1-5, the CDR3 gives the full variable domain: DVKVTQSSRYLVKRTGEKVFLECVQDMDHENMFWYRQDPGLGLRLIYFSYDVKMKEKGDIPEGYSVSREKKERFSLILESASTNQTSMYLCASSQTGYSNQPQHFGDGTRLSIL.

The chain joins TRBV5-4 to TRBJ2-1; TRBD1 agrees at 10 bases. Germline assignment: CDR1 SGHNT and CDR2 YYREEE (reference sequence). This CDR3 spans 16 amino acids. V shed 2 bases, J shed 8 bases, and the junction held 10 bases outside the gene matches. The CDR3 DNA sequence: TGTGCCAGCAGCTTAGGGGGGACAGGGGCTTTGTATGAGCAGTTCTTC. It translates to CASSLGGTGALYEQFF.

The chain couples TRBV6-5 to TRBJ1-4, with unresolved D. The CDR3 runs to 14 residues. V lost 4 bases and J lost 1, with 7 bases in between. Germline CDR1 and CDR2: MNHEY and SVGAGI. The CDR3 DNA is TGTGCCAGCAGTTTAACAGAAACTAATGAAAAACTGTTTTTT. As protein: CASSLTETNEKLFF.

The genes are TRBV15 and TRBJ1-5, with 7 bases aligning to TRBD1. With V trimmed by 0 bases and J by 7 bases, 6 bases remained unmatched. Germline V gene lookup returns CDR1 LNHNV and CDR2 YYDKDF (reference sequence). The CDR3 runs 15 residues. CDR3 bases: TGTGCCACCAGCAGAGAAGGGGGCTCATGGCAGCCCCAGCATTTT. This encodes CATSREGGSWQPQHF. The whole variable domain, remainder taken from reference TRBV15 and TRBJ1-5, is DAMVIQNPRYQVTQFGKPVTLSCSQTLNHNVMYWYQQKSSQAPKLLFHYYDKDFNNEADTPDNFQSRRPNTSFCFLDIRSPGLGDTAMYLCATSREGGSWQPQHFGDGTRLSIL.

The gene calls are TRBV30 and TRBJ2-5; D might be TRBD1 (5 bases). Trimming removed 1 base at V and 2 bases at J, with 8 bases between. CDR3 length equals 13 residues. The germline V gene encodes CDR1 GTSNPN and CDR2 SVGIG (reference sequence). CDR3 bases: TGTGCCTGGAGTGGGGGCTATCAAGAGACCCAGTACTTC. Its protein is CAWSGGYQETQYF.